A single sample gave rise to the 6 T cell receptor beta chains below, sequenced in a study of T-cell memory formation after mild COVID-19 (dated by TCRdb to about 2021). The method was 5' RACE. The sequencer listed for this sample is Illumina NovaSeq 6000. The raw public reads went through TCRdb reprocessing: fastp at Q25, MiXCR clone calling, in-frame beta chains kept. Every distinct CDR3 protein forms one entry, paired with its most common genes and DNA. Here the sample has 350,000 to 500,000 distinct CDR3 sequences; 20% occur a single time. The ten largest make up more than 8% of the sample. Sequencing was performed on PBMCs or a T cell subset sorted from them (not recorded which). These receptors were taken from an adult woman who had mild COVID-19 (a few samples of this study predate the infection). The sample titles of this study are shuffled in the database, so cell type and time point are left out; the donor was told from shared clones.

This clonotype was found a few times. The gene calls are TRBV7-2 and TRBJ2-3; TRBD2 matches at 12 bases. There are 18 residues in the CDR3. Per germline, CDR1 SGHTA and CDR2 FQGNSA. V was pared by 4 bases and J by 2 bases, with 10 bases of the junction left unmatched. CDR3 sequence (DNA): TGTGCCAGCAGCTCCCCTACTCGGACTAGCGGGATCACAGATACGCAGTATTTT. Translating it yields CASSSPTRTSGITDTQYF.

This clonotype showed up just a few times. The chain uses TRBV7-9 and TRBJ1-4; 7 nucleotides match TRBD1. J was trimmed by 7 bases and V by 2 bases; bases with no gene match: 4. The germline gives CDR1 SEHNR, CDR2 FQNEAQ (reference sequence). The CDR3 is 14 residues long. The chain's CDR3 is CASSLRGQTEKLFF. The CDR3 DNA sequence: TGTGCCAGCAGCTTAAGGGGACAGACTGAAAAACTGTTTTTT.

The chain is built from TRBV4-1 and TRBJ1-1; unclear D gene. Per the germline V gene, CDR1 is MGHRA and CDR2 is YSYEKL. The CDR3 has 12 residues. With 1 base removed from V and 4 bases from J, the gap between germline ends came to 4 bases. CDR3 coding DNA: TGCGCCAGCAGCCAAGGTAGCACTGAAGCTTTCTTT. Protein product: CASSQGSTEAFF.

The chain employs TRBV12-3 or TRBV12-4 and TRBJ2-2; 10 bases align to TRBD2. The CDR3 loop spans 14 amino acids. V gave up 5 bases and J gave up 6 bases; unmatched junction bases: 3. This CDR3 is CASSPGLAPGELFF. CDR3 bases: TGTGCCAGCAGTCCGGGACTAGCGCCCGGGGAGCTGTTTTTT.

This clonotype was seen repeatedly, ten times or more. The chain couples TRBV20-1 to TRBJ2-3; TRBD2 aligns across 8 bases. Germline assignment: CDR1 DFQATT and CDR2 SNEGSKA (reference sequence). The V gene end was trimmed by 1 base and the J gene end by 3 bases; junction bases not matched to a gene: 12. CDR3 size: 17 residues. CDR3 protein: CSARGPAGGRGTDTQYF. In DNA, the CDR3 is TGCAGTGCTAGAGGTCCGGCGGGGGGCCGAGGGACAGATACGCAGTATTTT.

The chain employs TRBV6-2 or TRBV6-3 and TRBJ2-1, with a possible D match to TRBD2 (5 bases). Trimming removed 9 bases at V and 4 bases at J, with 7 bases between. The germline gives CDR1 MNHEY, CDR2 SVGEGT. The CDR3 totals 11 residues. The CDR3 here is CASAGYNEQFF. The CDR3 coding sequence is TGTGCCAGTGCGGGTTACAATGAGCAGTTCTTC.